These T cell receptor beta chains were read from a single sample in a study of T-cell reconstitution after alpha-beta-depleted transplantation in children. TCRdb recomputed calls from the PCR reads with MiXCR, one row per CDR3 protein. The table includes around 580,000 distinct CDR3 sequences, roughly 27% detected once. Sample: PBMCs, taken before TCRalphabeta/CD19-depleted stem cell transplant. Receptors originate from a boy under two years old with Wiskott-Aldrich syndrome, due to receive a stem cell transplant. Both conserved end residues are part of each CDR3. D genes are given only for firm matches. Rows may omit the clone size; those that give it use once, few, many or a size class.

abundance: -
v_gene: TRBV20-1
j_gene: TRBJ2-3
d_gene: -
CDR3aa: CSANQRVTDTQYF
CDR3nt: TGCAGTGCTAACCAGCGGGTCACAGATACGCAGTATTTT

abundance: -
v_gene: TRBV5-5
j_gene: TRBJ2-4
d_gene: -
CDR3aa: CASSQGAKNIQYF
CDR3nt: TGTGCCAGCTCTCAGGGAGCCAAAAACATTCAGTACTTC

abundance: -
v_gene: TRBV11-3
j_gene: TRBJ2-1
d_gene: TRBD2
CDR3aa: CASSLGSAGGLNEQFF
CDR3nt: TGTGCCAGCAGCTTAGGTAGTGCGGGAGGGCTGAATGAGCAGTTCTTC

abundance: few
v_gene: TRBV20-1
j_gene: TRBJ2-5
d_gene: -
CDR3aa: CSARLVSETQYF
CDR3nt: TGCAGTGCCCGACTAGTCTCAGAGACCCAGTACTTC

abundance: -
v_gene: TRBV10-3
j_gene: TRBJ2-7
d_gene: -
CDR3aa: CAIMAWETGFYEQYF
CDR3nt: TGTGCCATCATGGCCTGGGAAACTGGGTTCTACGAGCAGTACTTC

abundance: once
v_gene: TRBV20-1
j_gene: TRBJ2-1
d_gene: -
CDR3aa: CSARLAANEQFF
CDR3nt: TGCAGTGCTAGACTAGCTGCCAATGAGCAGTTCTTC

abundance: -
v_gene: TRBV6-1
j_gene: TRBJ2-7
d_gene: -
CDR3aa: CASSERQGLDEQYF
CDR3nt: TGTGCCAGCAGTGAACGGCAGGGTCTAGACGAGCAGTACTTC

abundance: -
v_gene: TRBV20-1
j_gene: TRBJ2-5
d_gene: TRBD2
CDR3aa: CSASLLAGGETQYF
CDR3nt: TGCAGTGCTAGCTTACTAGCGGGAGGAGAGACCCAGTACTTC

abundance: -
v_gene: TRBV20-1
j_gene: TRBJ2-1
d_gene: -
CDR3aa: CSASPVGTRSYNEQFF
CDR3nt: TGCAGTGCATCCCCTGTAGGGACACGTTCCTACAATGAGCAGTTCTTC

abundance: -
v_gene: TRBV5-1
j_gene: TRBJ1-1
d_gene: TRBD1
CDR3aa: CASNLEQGVSTEAFF
CDR3nt: TGCGCCAGCAACTTGGAGCAGGGGGTTAGCACTGAAGCTTTCTTT

abundance: -
v_gene: TRBV7-6
j_gene: TRBJ1-4
d_gene: -
CDR3aa: CASSLEGPGKKLFF
CDR3nt: TGTGCCAGCAGCTTGGAGGGTCCGGGGAAAAAACTGTTTTTT

abundance: -
v_gene: TRBV29-1
j_gene: TRBJ1-2
d_gene: TRBD1
CDR3aa: CSVDGDRPEGYTF
CDR3nt: TGCAGCGTTGACGGGGACAGGCCGGAGGGCTACACCTTC

abundance: once
v_gene: TRBV25-1
j_gene: TRBJ2-7
d_gene: TRBD2
CDR3aa: CASSEYPGGSSYEQYF
CDR3nt: TGTGCCAGCAGTGAATATCCGGGCGGGAGCTCCTACGAGCAGTACTTC

abundance: -
v_gene: TRBV27
j_gene: TRBJ1-2
d_gene: TRBD1
CDR3aa: CASSFGTGYGYTF
CDR3nt: TGTGCCAGCAGTTTTGGGACAGGGTATGGCTACACCTTC

abundance: few
v_gene: TRBV30
j_gene: TRBJ1-1
d_gene: -
CDR3aa: CALDRGAFF
CDR3nt: TGTGCCCTAGACCGGGGAGCTTTCTTT

abundance: -
v_gene: TRBV5-5
j_gene: TRBJ1-1
d_gene: -
CDR3aa: CASSTKSNTEAFF
CDR3nt: TGTGCCAGCAGCACTAAATCTAACACTGAAGCTTTCTTT

abundance: -
v_gene: TRBV7-7
j_gene: TRBJ2-3
d_gene: TRBD2
CDR3aa: CASSLRSGTSGRTSTDTQYF
CDR3nt: TGTGCCAGCAGCTTACGGTCTGGGACTAGCGGGAGGACTAGCACAGATACGCAGTATTTT

abundance: few
v_gene: TRBV10-3
j_gene: TRBJ2-7
d_gene: -
CDR3aa: CAISETGSYEQYF
CDR3nt: TGTGCCATCAGTGAGACAGGGAGCTACGAGCAGTACTTC

abundance: -
v_gene: TRBV7-3
j_gene: TRBJ2-1
d_gene: -
CDR3aa: CASSLRDDSYNEQFF
CDR3nt: TGTGCCAGCAGCTTAAGGGACGACAGCTACAATGAGCAGTTCTTC

abundance: few
v_gene: TRBV5-1
j_gene: TRBJ2-5
d_gene: TRBD1
CDR3aa: CASSFGTGEVETQYF
CDR3nt: TGCGCCAGCAGCTTCGGGACAGGGGAGGTGGAGACCCAGTACTTC

abundance: few
v_gene: TRBV5-4
j_gene: TRBJ2-2
d_gene: TRBD1
CDR3aa: CASSLVYRDRVDRTEELFF
CDR3nt: TGTGCCAGCAGCTTAGTGTATCGGGACAGGGTGGACAGGACGGAGGAGCTGTTTTTT

abundance: -
v_gene: TRBV20-1
j_gene: TRBJ2-2
d_gene: -
CDR3aa: CSARESGTWSRGELFF
CDR3nt: TGCAGTGCTAGAGAATCCGGGACTTGGAGTAGGGGGGAGCTGTTTTTT

abundance: -
v_gene: TRBV2
j_gene: TRBJ2-5
d_gene: -
CDR3aa: CASSGGIQETQYF
CDR3nt: TGTGCCAGCAGTGGAGGTATCCAAGAGACCCAGTACTTC

abundance: -
v_gene: TRBV20-1
j_gene: TRBJ2-3
d_gene: TRBD2
CDR3aa: CSASRTSETDTQYF
CDR3nt: TGCAGTGCTTCCAGGACTAGCGAGACAGATACGCAGTATTTT

abundance: -
v_gene: TRBV2
j_gene: TRBJ2-1
d_gene: -
CDR3aa: CASSETARHNEQFF
CDR3nt: TGTGCCAGCAGTGAAACAGCTCGACACAATGAGCAGTTCTTC

abundance: few
v_gene: TRBV27
j_gene: TRBJ2-7
d_gene: TRBD1
CDR3aa: CASSLFSGTGSYEQYF
CDR3nt: TGTGCCAGCAGTTTATTCTCCGGGACAGGGTCGTACGAGCAGTACTTC

abundance: -
v_gene: TRBV5-6
j_gene: TRBJ2-1
d_gene: -
CDR3aa: CASSGVTGYNEQFF
CDR3nt: TGTGCCAGCAGCGGGGTGACAGGCTACAATGAGCAGTTCTTC

abundance: -
v_gene: TRBV20-1
j_gene: TRBJ2-7
d_gene: TRBD1
CDR3aa: CSASGQGNEQYF
CDR3nt: TGCAGTGCTTCGGGACAGGGGAACGAGCAGTACTTC

abundance: -
v_gene: TRBV5-6
j_gene: TRBJ2-3
d_gene: -
CDR3aa: CASTRNHRRWNTQYF
CDR3nt: TGTGCCAGCACCCGAAACCATAGGCGGTGGAATACGCAGTATTTT

abundance: once
v_gene: TRBV10-2
j_gene: TRBJ2-7
d_gene: -
CDR3aa: CASSEAAYEQYF
CDR3nt: TGCGCCAGCAGTGAGGCGGCCTACGAGCAGTACTTC

abundance: few
v_gene: TRBV12-3/TRBV12-4
j_gene: TRBJ2-2
d_gene: -
CDR3aa: CASRLILNGELFF
CDR3nt: TGTGCCAGCAGACTTATTCTGAACGGGGAGCTGTTTTTT

abundance: -
v_gene: TRBV29-1
j_gene: TRBJ1-3
d_gene: -
CDR3aa: CSVSPGTDSGNTIYF
CDR3nt: TGCAGCGTTTCTCCCGGGACGGACTCTGGAAACACCATATATTTT

abundance: few
v_gene: TRBV12-3/TRBV12-4
j_gene: TRBJ1-1
d_gene: -
CDR3aa: CASMFLESEAFF
CDR3nt: TGTGCCAGCATGTTCTTGGAGTCTGAAGCTTTCTTT